The entry below describes one T cell receptor (beta chain). No antigen is known for it. The data originate from a study of cytomegalovirus exposure and HLA in healthy donors. The overall study: Earlier sequencing of about 179 million T cells yielded roughly 120 million unique TCR beta sequences. Study results and caveats: TCR beta sequences reportedly predicted the HLA-A and HLA-B alleles of most subjects accurately.

Primers: 60 Vbeta forward and 13 Jbeta reverse. TCRdb's table, derived via immunoSEQ multiplex PCR, lists solely in-frame clones and lacks some. Among 95,000 to 100,000 clones listed, more than 70% were seen once. The TCR was taken from a female donor in good health and CMV-seronegative. The material sequenced was PBMCs.

The CDR3 protein is CASSQLGQGANTEAFF. In DNA form, the CDR3 reads TGCGCCAGCAGCCAATTGGGACAGGGGGCGAACACTGAAGCTTTCTTT. This chain uses TRBV4-1 with TRBJ1-1; 12 nucleotides line up with TRBD1. CDR1 and CDR2 from the germline V gene are MGHRA and YSYEKL. The CDR3 contains 16 residues. J lost 1 base, V lost 2 bases, and 2 bases had no gene match.